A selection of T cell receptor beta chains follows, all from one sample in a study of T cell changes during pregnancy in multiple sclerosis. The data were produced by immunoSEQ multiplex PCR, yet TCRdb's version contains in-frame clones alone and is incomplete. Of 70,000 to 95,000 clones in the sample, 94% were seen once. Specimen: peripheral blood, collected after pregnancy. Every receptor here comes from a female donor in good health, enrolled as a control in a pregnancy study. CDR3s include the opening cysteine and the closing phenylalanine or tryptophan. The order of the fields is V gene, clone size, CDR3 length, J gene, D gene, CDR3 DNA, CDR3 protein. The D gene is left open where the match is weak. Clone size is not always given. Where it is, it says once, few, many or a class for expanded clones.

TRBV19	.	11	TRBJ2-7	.	TGTGCCAGAAAACAGGGCTACGAGCAGTACTTC	CARKQGYEQYF
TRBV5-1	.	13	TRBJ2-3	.	TGCGCCAGCAGCCCTTCCTCGGCAGATACGCAGTATTTT	CASSPSSADTQYF
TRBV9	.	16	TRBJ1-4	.	TGTGCCAGCAGCCGCGACCCGGGGGGGTCGGGAGAAAAACTGTTTTTT	CASSRDPGGSGEKLFF
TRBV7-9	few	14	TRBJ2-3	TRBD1	TGTGCCAGCAGCTCCGGGACAGGGGGGGATACGCAGTATTTT	CASSSGTGGDTQYF
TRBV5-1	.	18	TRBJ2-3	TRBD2	TGCGCCAGCAGCTCGGGACTAGCGGGAGGGCCCTCCGCAGATACGCAGTATTTT	CASSSGLAGGPSADTQYF
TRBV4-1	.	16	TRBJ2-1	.	TGCGCCAGCAGCCAGGAGGGGAGTAGAACCTACAATGAGCAGTTCTTC	CASSQEGSRTYNEQFF
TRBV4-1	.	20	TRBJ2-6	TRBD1	TGCGCCAGCAGCCACTTCCCCCGGGACAGCTCCCTCTCTGGGGCCAACGTCCTGACTTTC	CASSHFPRDSSLSGANVLTF
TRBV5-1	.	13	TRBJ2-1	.	TGCGCCAGCAGCTTGGGGACAAACAATGAGCAGTTCTTC	CASSLGTNNEQFF
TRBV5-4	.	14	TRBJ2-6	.	TGTGCCAGCAGCTTGCCCCTCGGGGCCAACGTCCTGACTTTC	CASSLPLGANVLTF
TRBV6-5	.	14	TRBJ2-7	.	TGTGCCAGCAGTTATGGAGGGGGCAGTTACGAGCAGTACTTC	CASSYGGGSYEQYF
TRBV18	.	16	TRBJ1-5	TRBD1	TGTGCCAGCTCACCGTCTAGCGGGACAGGAAATCAGCCCCAGCATTTT	CASSPSSGTGNQPQHF
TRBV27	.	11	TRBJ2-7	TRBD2	TGTGCCAGCAGTCCGGGGGGCGAGCAGTACTTC	CASSPGGEQYF
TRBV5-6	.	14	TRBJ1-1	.	TGTGCCAGCAGCTTTTACACGCAGTTAACTGAAGCTTTCTTT	CASSFYTQLTEAFF
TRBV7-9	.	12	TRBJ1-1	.	TGTGCCAGCAGCTCTCGGAACACTGAAGCTTTCTTT	CASSSRNTEAFF
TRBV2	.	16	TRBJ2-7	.	TGTGCCAGCAGTGATAATTGGGGCCCAGCCTCCTATGAGCAGTACTTC	CASSDNWGPASYEQYF
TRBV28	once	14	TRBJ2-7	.	TGTGCCAGCAGTTTGACTCAGAGCTCCTACGAGCAGTACTTC	CASSLTQSSYEQYF